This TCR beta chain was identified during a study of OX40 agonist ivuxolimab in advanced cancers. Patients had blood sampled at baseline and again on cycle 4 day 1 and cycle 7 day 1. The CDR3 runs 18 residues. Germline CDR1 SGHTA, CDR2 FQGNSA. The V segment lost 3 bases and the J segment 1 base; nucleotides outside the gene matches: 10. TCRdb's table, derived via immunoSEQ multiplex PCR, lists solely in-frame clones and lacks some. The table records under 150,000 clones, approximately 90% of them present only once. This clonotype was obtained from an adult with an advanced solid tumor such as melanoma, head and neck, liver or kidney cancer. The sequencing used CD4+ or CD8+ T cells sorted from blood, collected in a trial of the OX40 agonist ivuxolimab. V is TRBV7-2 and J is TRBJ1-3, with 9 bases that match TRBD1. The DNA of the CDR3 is TGTGCCAGCAGCTTTAGCATCGGGACAGGGTTTTCTGGAAACACCATATATTTT. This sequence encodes CASSFSIGTGFSGNTIYF.